Each of the 29 T cell receptor beta chains below was sequenced from the same sample in a study of control samples from healthy donors and cancer patients. The table came from immunoSEQ multiplex PCR; TCRdb's copy has only in-frame clones and leaves some out. The sample holds approximately 190,000 clones. Sequenced input: blood. These receptors were collected from a woman in her thirties in good health.

This sequence joins TRBV6-5 and TRBJ1-1; TRBD1 matches 12 bases. The CDR3 length is 13 residues. The V and J ends lost 8 bases and 4 bases, in that order; junction bases with no gene match: 2. CDR1 and CDR2 (germline): MNHEY, SVGAGI. In DNA, the CDR3 is TGTGCCAGCCCGGGACAGGGGGCCACTGAAGCTTTCTTT. Translation: CASPGQGATEAFF.

This chain links TRBV28 with TRBJ2-1, with 13 bases fitting TRBD2. Germline CDR1 reads MDHEN; CDR2 reads SYDVKM. V trimming: 6 bases; J trimming: 14 bases; junction bases outside the gene matches: 7. This CDR3 has 13 residues. The CDR3 DNA reads as TGTGCCAGCAGGACTAGCGGGGGGCTCCGGAAGTTCTTC. Encoded protein: CASRTSGGLRKFF.

The chain links TRBV11-2 to TRBJ1-6; D not resolved. The germline V gene encodes CDR1 SGHAT and CDR2 FQNNGV. V was pared by 2 bases and J by 8 bases, with 16 bases between. The CDR3 is 16 residues long. The CDR3 is CASSLNSAPNHSPLHF. CDR3 DNA sequence: TGTGCCAGCAGCTTAAATTCCGCCCCGAACCATTCACCCCTCCACTTT.

Concerning this clone itself: Different DNA sequences within this sample yield the same CDR3. The chain employs TRBV18 and TRBJ1-1; the D is unclear. CDR1 is KGHSH, CDR2 LQKENI, per germline. The CDR3 is 13 amino acids. Trimming removed 3 bases at V and 0 bases at J, with 5 bases between. DNA for the CDR3: TGTGCCAGCTCACCTAGTTTGAACACTGAAGCTTTCTTT. It is translated as CASSPSLNTEAFF.

The chain combines TRBV12-3 or TRBV12-4 with TRBJ2-7; D remains unclear. This CDR3 spans 13 amino acids. V was trimmed by 3 bases and J by 1 base, leaving 7 bases between them. The CDR3, as DNA: TGTGCCAGCAGTTTTGGGCGATCCTACGAGCAGTACTTC. Protein: CASSFGRSYEQYF.

The rearrangement joins TRBV7-6 to TRBJ1-1, with D perhaps matching TRBD1 (5 bases). Germline-derived CDR1 and CDR2 are SGHVS and FNYEAQ. The CDR3 loop spans 14 amino acids. Trimming took off 5 bases at V and 4 bases at J, with 14 bases between the two ends. CDR3 region: CASSPGPGGTEAFF. Written as DNA, the CDR3 is TGTGCCAGCAGCCCGGGACCAGGAGGCACTGAAGCTTTCTTT.

The chain employs TRBV1 and TRBJ2-1; no check of the table's D call, TRBD2, against the DNA was made. TRBV1 is termed a pseudogene. The CDR3 is 16 amino acids. CDR3 sequence reads: CTSSQAPGLRYNEQFF. The CDR3, as DNA: TGCACCAGCAGCCAAGCCCCGGGACTGCGATACAATGAGCAGTTCTTC.

This chain connects TRBV6-5 to TRBJ1-1, with D unclear. V lost 2 bases and J 7 bases, leaving 8 bases between the germline ends. Germline V gene data show CDR1 as MNHEY and CDR2 as SVGAGI. The CDR3 runs 12 residues. The CDR3 loop reads CASSYGVNEAFF. DNA for the CDR3: TGTGCCAGCAGTTACGGGGTTAATGAAGCTTTCTTT.

This chain connects TRBV5-1 to TRBJ1-4; D is uncertain. Trimming pared 4 bases from V and 0 bases from J, leaving 4 bases between. CDR1 and CDR2 (germline): SGHRS, YFSETQ. The CDR3 is 13 residues long. The chain's CDR3 is CASSQATNEKLFF. CDR3 bases: TGCGCCAGCAGCCAGGCAACTAATGAAAAACTGTTTTTT.

The chain carries TRBV5-1 and TRBJ2-5, with 8 bases lining up with TRBD2. Germline V gene data show CDR1 as SGHRS and CDR2 as YFSETQ. V lost 3 bases, J lost 4 bases, and 5 bases stayed unmatched. The CDR3 is 14 amino acids. The CDR3 bases are TGCGCCAGCAGCTCCGGGACTAGAGGAGAGACCCAGTACTTC. Amino acid sequence: CASSSGTRGETQYF.

The chain uses TRBV5-1 and TRBJ2-7; no clear D. This CDR3 has 16 amino acids. Germline V lookup: CDR1 SGHRS, CDR2 YFSETQ. V lost 7 bases to trimming and J lost 0 bases, with 20 bases between them. The DNA for the CDR3 is TGCGCCAGCTTACCGCAGCCCCCACCAAGCTCCTACGAGCAGTACTTC. This encodes CASLPQPPPSSYEQYF.

The rearrangement links TRBV9 to TRBJ1-4; D is perhaps TRBD1 (6 bases). The CDR3 sequence is 17 residues long. V lost 0 bases to trimming and J lost 4 bases, with 16 bases between them. Per germline, CDR1 SGDLS and CDR2 YYNGEE. For the CDR3, the DNA is TGTGCCAGCAGCGTAGGTGGGACTGGGGGGCATAATGAAAAACTGTTTTTT. The encoded protein is CASSVGGTGGHNEKLFF. Based on the CDR3 plus reference TRBV9 and TRBJ1-4, the full variable domain is DSGVTQTPKHLITATGQRVTLRCSPRSGDLSVYWYQQSLDQGLQFLIQYYNGEERAKGNILERFSAQQFPDLHSELNLSSLELGDSALYFCASSVGGTGGHNEKLFFGSGTQLSVL.

This rearrangement joins TRBV24-1 to TRBJ2-5; no clear D gene. V was trimmed by 1 base and J by 2 bases, leaving 10 bases between them. This CDR3 comprises 15 residues. Germline CDR1 is KGHDR and CDR2 is SFDVKD. The CDR3 nucleotides read TGTGCCACCAGTGATTTCCGAAGCAGACAAGAGACCCAGTACTTC. Amino acid sequence: CATSDFRSRQETQYF.

This sequence joins TRBV7-2 and TRBJ1-6; 7 bases match TRBD1. The CDR3 runs to 15 residues. The V and J ends lost 5 bases and 9 bases, in that order; junction bases with no gene match: 10. Per the germline V gene, CDR1 is SGHTA and CDR2 is FQGNSA. CDR3 in DNA: TGTGCCAGCAGCGTACAGGGGAGTGTCGGTTCACCCCTCCACTTT. As protein: CASSVQGSVGSPLHF.

The chain has TRBV28 and TRBJ1-5, with D perhaps matching TRBD1 (5 bases). The V end was cut by 5 bases, the J end by 3 bases, with 14 bases between. CDR1 and CDR2 from the germline V gene are MDHEN and SYDVKM. The CDR3 spans 15 residues. Written as DNA, the CDR3 is TGTGCCAGCAGTCGCACGACAGCCCCCAATCAGCCCCAGCATTTT. Translating gives CASSRTTAPNQPQHF. Combining the CDR3 with reference TRBV28 and TRBJ1-5 gives the whole variable domain DVKVTQSSRYLVKRTGEKVFLECVQDMDHENMFWYRQDPGLGLRLIYFSYDVKMKEKGDIPEGYSVSREKKERFSLILESASTNQTSMYLCASSRTTAPNQPQHFGDGTRLSIL.

The gene calls are TRBV7-9 and TRBJ2-1; D might be TRBD1 (6 bases). Germline V CDR1 and CDR2: SEHNR, FQNEAQ (reference sequence). V lost 4 bases and J 4 bases, leaving 11 bases between the germline ends. CDR3 size: 14 residues. The CDR3 nucleotides are TGTGCCAGCAGCTCCGGGACATCTTACAATGAGCAGTTCTTC. It yields the protein CASSSGTSYNEQFF. The full variable domain, its missing parts supplied by reference TRBV7-9 and TRBJ2-1, is DTGVSQNPRHKITKRGQNVTFRCDPISEHNRLYWYRQTLGQGPEFLTYFQNEAQLEKSRLLSDRFSAERPKGSFSTLEIQRTEQGDSAMYLCASSSGTSYNEQFFGPGTRLTVL.

This rearrangement joins TRBV28 to TRBJ2-2, with D tentatively TRBD1 (6 bases). Deletions cut 5 bases from V and 7 bases from J, with 14 bases between. The CDR3 extends over 14 amino acids. From germline, CDR1 is MDHEN and CDR2 SYDVKM. The CDR3 reads CASSLGAVIGELFF. The CDR3 coding sequence is TGTGCCAGCAGTCTGGGGGCGGTCATCGGGGAGCTGTTTTTT.

The chain uses TRBV6-6 and TRBJ1-5; no clear D gene. V was cut by 5 bases and J by 4 bases, with 12 bases left in between. CDR1 and CDR2 (germline): MNHNY, SVGAGI (reference sequence). The CDR3 spans 14 residues. CDR3 in amino acids: CASSRRQINQPQHF. CDR3 in DNA: TGTGCCAGCAGTCGGAGACAAATTAATCAGCCCCAGCATTTT.

The V gene is TRBV4-3, the J gene TRBJ1-2, with 8 bases fitting TRBD1. This CDR3 region has 18 residues. The V segment lost 0 bases and the J segment 4 bases; nucleotides outside the gene matches: 13. Germline assignment: CDR1 LGHNA and CDR2 YSLEER. CDR3 in DNA: TGCGCCAGCAGCCAAGATAAGGCAGGGGGCTGGATTCGCTATGGCTACACCTTC. Translated, it gives CASSQDKAGGWIRYGYTF.

This sequence joins TRBV7-9 and TRBJ1-1; possible D gene TRBD1, 6 bases. The germline V and J ends were trimmed by 5 bases and 2 bases, with 21 bases remaining between them. CDR1 is SEHNR and CDR2 is FQNEAQ in the germline V gene (reference sequence). The CDR3 has 17 amino acids. CDR3 DNA: TGTGCCAGCAGCGCGGACAGACGAAACCCAATAAACACTGAAGCTTTCTTT. Its translation: CASSADRRNPINTEAFF.

The chain recombines TRBV28 with TRBJ1-3; possible D gene TRBD1, 5 bases. The germline gives CDR1 MDHEN, CDR2 SYDVKM. The V end was cut by 7 bases, the J end by 4 bases, with 20 bases between. The CDR3 runs to 16 residues. The CDR3 coding sequence is TGTGCCAGCATCGTGGGGCAGGGCTCGGGGGGAAACACCATATATTTT. Translating it yields CASIVGQGSGGNTIYF.

The chain couples TRBV5-1 to TRBJ1-6, with 9 bases fitting TRBD1. V shed 4 bases and J 6 bases; nucleotides not matched to a gene: 2. This CDR3 is 14 amino acids long. Per the germline V gene, CDR1 is SGHRS and CDR2 is YFSETQ. The CDR3: CASSRGQGNSPLHF. The CDR3 nucleotides are TGCGCCAGCAGCCGGGGACAGGGTAATTCACCCCTCCACTTT.

The chain is built from TRBV9 and TRBJ2-7, with D hard to call. Trimming removed 3 bases from V and 2 bases from J, with 15 bases in between. The CDR3 consists of 15 residues. Germline V gene lookup returns CDR1 SGDLS and CDR2 YYNGEE. The CDR3 DNA is TGTGCCAGCAGCGGCTCAACAGTGCTCCCCTACGAGCAGTACTTC. This codes for CASSGSTVLPYEQYF.

This chain connects TRBV19 to TRBJ1-1; D gene uncertain. CDR1 LNHDA and CDR2 SQIVND come from the germline V gene (reference sequence). The CDR3 loop spans 10 amino acids. The CDR3 loop reads CALTTTEAFF. The CDR3 region has the DNA TGTGCACTCACGACCACTGAAGCTTTCTTT.

V usage is TRBV7-2 and J usage is TRBJ1-5; no firm D call. V dropped 3 bases and J dropped 3 bases, with 6 bases sitting between them. CDR3 length: 13 amino acids. In germline, CDR1 is SGHTA, CDR2 FQGNSA. CDR3 protein: CASSFNLNQPQHF. CDR3 in DNA: TGTGCCAGCAGCTTTAATCTCAATCAGCCCCAGCATTTT. Based on the CDR3 plus reference TRBV7-2 and TRBJ1-5, the full variable domain is GAGVSQSPSNKVTEKGKDVELRCDPISGHTALYWYRQSLGQGLEFLIYFQGNSAPDKSGLPSDRFSAERTGGSVSTLTIQRTQQEDSAVYLCASSFNLNQPQHFGDGTRLSIL.

The chain combines TRBV23-1 with TRBJ1-3, with a tentative D call TRBD1 (6 bases). TRBV23-1 is marked as an open reading frame, function uncertain. V was shortened by 4 bases and J by 5 bases, with 21 bases between the two germline ends. This CDR3 has 17 residues. DNA of the CDR3: TGCGCCAGCAGTCCGCCGACAGGACTGGGTACGAGAAACACCATATATTTT. Protein product: CASSPPTGLGTRNTIYF.

The gene calls are TRBV27 and TRBJ2-2, with 11 nucleotides matching TRBD2. V was pared by 5 bases and J by 2 bases, with 4 bases of the junction left unmatched. The CDR3 is 16 residues long. Per germline, CDR1 MNHEY and CDR2 SMNVEV (reference sequence). CDR3 sequence reads: CASSPSGGRNTGELFF. CDR3 DNA sequence: TGTGCCAGCAGTCCTAGCGGGGGGAGAAACACCGGGGAGCTGTTTTTT.

The genes are TRBV19 and TRBJ1-5; no firm D call. The CDR3 spans 14 residues. Germline CDR1 LNHDA, CDR2 SQIVND (reference sequence). Trimming removed 5 bases at V and 0 bases at J, with 8 bases between. CDR3 DNA: TGTGCCAGTAGTGTGTACCATAGCAATCAGCCCCAGCATTTT. This codes for CASSVYHSNQPQHF.

The rearrangement uses TRBV27 and TRBJ2-7, with 14 bases identical to TRBD2. This CDR3 spans 16 amino acids. Germline V lookup: CDR1 MNHEY, CDR2 SMNVEV (reference sequence). V lost 4 bases to trimming and J lost 0 bases; unmatched junction nucleotides: 2. Here the CDR3 DNA reads TGTGCCAGCAGTTCGACTAGCGGGGGGGACTCCTACGAGCAGTACTTC. Amino acid sequence: CASSSTSGGDSYEQYF.